This T cell receptor beta chain was sequenced during a study of control samples from healthy donors and cancer patients. Germline-derived CDR1 and CDR2 are SGHVS and FQNEAQ. This CDR3 contains 16 residues. V dropped 1 base and J dropped 3; count of bases not matched to a gene: 6. TCRdb's table, derived via immunoSEQ multiplex PCR, lists solely in-frame clones and lacks some. The table includes 61,000 or so clones, around 90% detected once. The specimen was PBMCs. The source is a man between 60 and 75 years old with colorectal cancer. The chain couples TRBV7-8 to TRBJ1-1, with 9 nucleotides matching TRBD1. CDR3 region: CASSLGGTGRDTEAFF. CDR3 coding DNA: TGTGCCAGCAGCTTAGGGGGGACAGGGCGGGACACTGAAGCTTTCTTT. Together with reference TRBV7-8 and TRBJ1-1, the CDR3 gives the full variable domain: GAGVSQSPRYKVAKRGQDVALRCDPISGHVSLFWYQQALGQGPEFLTYFQNEAQLDKSGLPSDRFFAERPEGSVSTLKIQRTQQEDSAVYLCASSLGGTGRDTEAFFGQGTRLTVV.